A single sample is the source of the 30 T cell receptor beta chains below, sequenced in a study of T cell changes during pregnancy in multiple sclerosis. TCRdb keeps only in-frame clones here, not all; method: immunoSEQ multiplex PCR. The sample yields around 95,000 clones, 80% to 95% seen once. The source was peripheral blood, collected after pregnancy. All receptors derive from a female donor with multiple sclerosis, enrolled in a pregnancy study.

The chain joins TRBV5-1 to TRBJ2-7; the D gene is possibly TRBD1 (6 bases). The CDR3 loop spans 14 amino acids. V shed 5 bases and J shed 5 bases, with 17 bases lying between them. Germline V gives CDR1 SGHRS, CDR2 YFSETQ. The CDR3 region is CASRGAGDRNEQYF. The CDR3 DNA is TGCGCCAGCAGAGGTGCAGGGGATAGAAACGAGCAGTACTTC. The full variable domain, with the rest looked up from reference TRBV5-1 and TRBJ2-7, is KAGVTQTPRYLIKTRGQQVTLSCSPISGHRSVSWYQQTPGQGLQFLFEYFSETQRNKGNFPGRFSGRQFSNSRSEMNVSTLELGDSALYLCASRGAGDRNEQYFGPGTRLTVT.

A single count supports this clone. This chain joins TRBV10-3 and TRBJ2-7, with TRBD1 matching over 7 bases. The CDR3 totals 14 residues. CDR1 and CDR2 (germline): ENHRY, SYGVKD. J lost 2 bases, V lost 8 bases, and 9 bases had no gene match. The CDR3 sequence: CAIRRGQSTYEQYF. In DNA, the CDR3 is TGTGCCATCCGACGGGGACAGAGTACCTACGAGCAGTACTTC.

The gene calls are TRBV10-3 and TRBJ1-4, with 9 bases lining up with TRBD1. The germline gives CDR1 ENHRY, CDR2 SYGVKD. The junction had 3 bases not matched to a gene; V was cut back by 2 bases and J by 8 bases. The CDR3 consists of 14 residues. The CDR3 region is CAISEGQGPEKLFF. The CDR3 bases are TGTGCCATCAGTGAGGGACAGGGGCCCGAAAAACTGTTTTTT.

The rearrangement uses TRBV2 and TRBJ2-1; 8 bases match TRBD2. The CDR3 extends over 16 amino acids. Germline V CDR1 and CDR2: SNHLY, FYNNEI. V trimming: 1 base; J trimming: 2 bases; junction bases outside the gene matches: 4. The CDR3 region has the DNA TGTGCCAGCAGTGAAGTAGAGCGGGAGCCCTACAATGAGCAGTTCTTC. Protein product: CASSEVEREPYNEQFF.

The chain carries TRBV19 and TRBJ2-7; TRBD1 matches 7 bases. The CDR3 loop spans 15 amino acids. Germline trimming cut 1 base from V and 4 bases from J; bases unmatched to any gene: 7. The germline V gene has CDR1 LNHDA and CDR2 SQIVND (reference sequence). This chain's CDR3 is CASSIAQGINYEQYF. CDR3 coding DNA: TGTGCCAGTAGTATAGCACAGGGGATTAATTACGAGCAGTACTTC.

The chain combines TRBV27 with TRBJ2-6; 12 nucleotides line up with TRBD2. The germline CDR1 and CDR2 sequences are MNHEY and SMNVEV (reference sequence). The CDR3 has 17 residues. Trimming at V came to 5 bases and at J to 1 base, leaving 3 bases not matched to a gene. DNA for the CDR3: TGTGCCAGCAGTAAGACTAGCGGGGGATCTGGGGCCAACGTCCTGACTTTC. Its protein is CASSKTSGGSGANVLTF.

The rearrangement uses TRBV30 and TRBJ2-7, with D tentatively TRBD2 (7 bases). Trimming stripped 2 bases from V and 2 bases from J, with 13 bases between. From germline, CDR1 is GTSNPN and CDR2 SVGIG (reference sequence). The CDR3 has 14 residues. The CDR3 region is CAWSLGGAPYEQYF. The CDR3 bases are TGTGCCTGGAGTCTAGGGGGGGCCCCCTACGAGCAGTACTTC.

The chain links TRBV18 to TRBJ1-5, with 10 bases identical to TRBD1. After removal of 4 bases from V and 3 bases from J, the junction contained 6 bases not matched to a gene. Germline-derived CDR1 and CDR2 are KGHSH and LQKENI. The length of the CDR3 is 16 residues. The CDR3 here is CASSLSDRGLNQPQHF. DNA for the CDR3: TGTGCCAGCTCACTTTCCGACAGGGGGCTCAATCAGCCCCAGCATTTT.

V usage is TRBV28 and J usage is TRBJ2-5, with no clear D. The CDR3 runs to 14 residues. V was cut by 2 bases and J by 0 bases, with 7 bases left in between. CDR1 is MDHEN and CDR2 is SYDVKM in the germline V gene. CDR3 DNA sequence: TGTGCCAGCAGTTTAGCGGCAAACCAAGAGACCCAGTACTTC. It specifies CASSLAANQETQYF.

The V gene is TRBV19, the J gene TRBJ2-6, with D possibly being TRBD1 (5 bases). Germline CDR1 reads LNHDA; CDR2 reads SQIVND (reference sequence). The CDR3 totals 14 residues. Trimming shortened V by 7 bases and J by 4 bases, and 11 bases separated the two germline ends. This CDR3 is CASTGYTGANVLTF. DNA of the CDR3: TGTGCCAGTACAGGGTATACAGGGGCCAACGTCCTGACTTTC.

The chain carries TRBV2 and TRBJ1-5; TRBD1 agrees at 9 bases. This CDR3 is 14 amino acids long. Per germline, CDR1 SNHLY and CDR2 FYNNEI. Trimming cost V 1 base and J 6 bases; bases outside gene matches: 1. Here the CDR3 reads CASSEGDRVQPQHF. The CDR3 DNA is TGTGCCAGCAGTGAAGGGGACAGGGTTCAGCCCCAGCATTTT.

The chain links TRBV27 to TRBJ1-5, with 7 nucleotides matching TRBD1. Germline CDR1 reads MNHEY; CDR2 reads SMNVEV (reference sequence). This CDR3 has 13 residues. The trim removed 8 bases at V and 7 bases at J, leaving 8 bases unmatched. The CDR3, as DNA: TGTGCCAGCTCCCGCCACAGGGGCCAGCCCCAGCATTTT. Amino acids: CASSRHRGQPQHF.

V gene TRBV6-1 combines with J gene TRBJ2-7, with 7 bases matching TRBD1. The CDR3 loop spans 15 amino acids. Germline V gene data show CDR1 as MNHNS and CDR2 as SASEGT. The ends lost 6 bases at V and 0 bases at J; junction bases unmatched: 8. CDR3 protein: CASSATDRDSYEQYF. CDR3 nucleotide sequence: TGTGCCAGCAGCGCCACTGACAGGGACTCCTACGAGCAGTACTTC.

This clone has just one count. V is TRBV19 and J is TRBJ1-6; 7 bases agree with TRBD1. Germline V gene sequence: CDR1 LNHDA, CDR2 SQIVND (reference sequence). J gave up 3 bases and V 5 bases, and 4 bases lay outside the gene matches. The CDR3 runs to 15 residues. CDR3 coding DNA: TGTGCCAGTAGTGCCCGGGACAGCTATAATTCACCCCTCCACTTT. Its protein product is CASSARDSYNSPLHF.

Written as DNA, the CDR3 is TGTGCCAGAAGTTTTACTAGCGGGGGGTCTCCCCCTAGCTCCTACGAGCAGTACTTC. This sequence encodes CARSFTSGGSPPSSYEQYF. J is TRBJ2-7 and V is TRBV5-3; TRBD2 matches 12 bases. TRBV5-3 is an open reading frame whose function is uncertain. V shed 5 bases and J 0 bases; nucleotides not matched to a gene: 15. The CDR3 spans 19 residues.

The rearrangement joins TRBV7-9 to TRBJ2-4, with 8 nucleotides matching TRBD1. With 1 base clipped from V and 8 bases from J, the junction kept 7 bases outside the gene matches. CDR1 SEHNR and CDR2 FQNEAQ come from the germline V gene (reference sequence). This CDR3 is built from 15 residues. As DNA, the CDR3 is TGTGCCAGCAGCTTAGAGCAGGGGGCGCGGGACATTCAGTACTTC. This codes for CASSLEQGARDIQYF.

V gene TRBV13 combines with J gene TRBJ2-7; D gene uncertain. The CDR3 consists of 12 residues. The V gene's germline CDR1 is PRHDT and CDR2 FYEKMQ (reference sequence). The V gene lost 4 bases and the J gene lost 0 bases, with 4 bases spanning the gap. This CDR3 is CASSSSSYEQYF. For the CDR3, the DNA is TGTGCCAGCAGCTCCAGCTCCTACGAGCAGTACTTC.

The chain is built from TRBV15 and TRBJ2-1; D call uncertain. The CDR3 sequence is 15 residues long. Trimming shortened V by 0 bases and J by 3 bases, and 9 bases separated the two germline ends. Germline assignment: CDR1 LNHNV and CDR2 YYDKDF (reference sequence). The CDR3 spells CATSRDKNGYNEQFF. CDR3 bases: TGTGCCACCAGCAGAGATAAGAACGGCTACAATGAGCAGTTCTTC. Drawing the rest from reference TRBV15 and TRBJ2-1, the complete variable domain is DAMVIQNPRYQVTQFGKPVTLSCSQTLNHNVMYWYQQKSSQAPKLLFHYYDKDFNNEADTPDNFQSRRPNTSFCFLDIRSPGLGDTAMYLCATSRDKNGYNEQFFGPGTRLTVL.

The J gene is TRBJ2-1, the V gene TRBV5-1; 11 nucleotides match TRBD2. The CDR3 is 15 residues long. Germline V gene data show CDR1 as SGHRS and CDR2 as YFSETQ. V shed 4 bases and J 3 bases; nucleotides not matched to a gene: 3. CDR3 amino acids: CASSAGTSGYNEQFF. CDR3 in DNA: TGCGCCAGCAGCGCCGGGACTAGCGGCTACAATGAGCAGTTCTTC.

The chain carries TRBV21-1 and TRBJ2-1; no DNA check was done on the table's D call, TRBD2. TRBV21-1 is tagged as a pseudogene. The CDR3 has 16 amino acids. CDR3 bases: TGTGCCAGCAGCAAAGAACGGACGGGCGGGTACAATGAGCAGTTCTTC. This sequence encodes CASSKERTGGYNEQFF.

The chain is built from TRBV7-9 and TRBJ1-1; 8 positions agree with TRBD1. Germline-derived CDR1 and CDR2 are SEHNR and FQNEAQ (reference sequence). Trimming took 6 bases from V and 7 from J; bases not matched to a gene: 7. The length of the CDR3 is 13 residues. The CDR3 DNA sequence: TGTGCCAGCAGTACCGGGACAGGCTTTGAAGCTTTCTTT. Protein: CASSTGTGFEAFF.

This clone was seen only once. CDR3 amino acids: CASSFRGNTEAFF. The CDR3 nucleotides are TGTGCCAGCAGCTTTCGGGGGAACACTGAAGCTTTCTTT. This chain links TRBV11-3 with TRBJ1-1; D ambiguous. Germline CDR1 and CDR2: SGHNT and YENEEA. The CDR3 length is 13 residues. Between the trimmed V and J ends, which lost 3 bases and 1 base, there was a span of 6 bases.

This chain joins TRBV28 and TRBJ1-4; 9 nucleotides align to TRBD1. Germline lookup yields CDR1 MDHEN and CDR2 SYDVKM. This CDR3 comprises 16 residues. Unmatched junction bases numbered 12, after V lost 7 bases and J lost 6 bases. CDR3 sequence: CASNPRAGQGDEKLFF. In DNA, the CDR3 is TGTGCCAGCAACCCCAGGGCGGGACAGGGTGATGAAAAACTGTTTTTT.

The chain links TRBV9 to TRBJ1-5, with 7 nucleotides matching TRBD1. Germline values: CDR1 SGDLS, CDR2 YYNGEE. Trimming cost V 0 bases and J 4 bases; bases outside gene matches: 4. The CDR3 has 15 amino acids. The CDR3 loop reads CASSVGVQGNQPQHF. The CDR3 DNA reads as TGTGCCAGCAGCGTAGGAGTACAGGGGAATCAGCCCCAGCATTTT.

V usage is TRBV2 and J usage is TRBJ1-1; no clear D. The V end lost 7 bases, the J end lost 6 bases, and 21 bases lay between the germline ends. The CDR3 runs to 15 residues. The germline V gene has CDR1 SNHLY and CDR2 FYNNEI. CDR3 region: CASIEADGLLAEAFF. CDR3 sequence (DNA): TGTGCCAGCATCGAGGCAGACGGACTATTGGCTGAAGCTTTCTTT. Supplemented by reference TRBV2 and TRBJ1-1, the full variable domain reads EPEVTQTPSHQVTQMGQEVILRCVPISNHLYFYWYRQILGQKVEFLVSFYNNEISEKSEIFDDQFSVERPDGSNFTLKIRSTKLEDSAMYFCASIEADGLLAEAFFGQGTRLTVV.

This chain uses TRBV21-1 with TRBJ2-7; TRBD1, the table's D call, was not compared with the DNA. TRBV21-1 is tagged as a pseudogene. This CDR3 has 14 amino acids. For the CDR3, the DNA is TGTGCCAGCAGCAAAGAAGGGGGTCCCTACGAGCAGTACTTC. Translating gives CASSKEGGPYEQYF.

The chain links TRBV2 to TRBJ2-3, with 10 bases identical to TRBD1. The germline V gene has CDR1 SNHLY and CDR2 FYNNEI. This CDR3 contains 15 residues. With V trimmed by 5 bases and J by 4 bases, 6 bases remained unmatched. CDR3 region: CASSRTGGFPDTQYF. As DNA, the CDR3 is TGTGCCAGCAGTAGGACAGGGGGATTTCCAGATACGCAGTATTTT.

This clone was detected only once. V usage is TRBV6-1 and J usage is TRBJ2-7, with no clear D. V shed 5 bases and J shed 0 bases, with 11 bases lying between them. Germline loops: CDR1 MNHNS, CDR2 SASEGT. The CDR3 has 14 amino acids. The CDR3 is CASSLDPSSYEQYF. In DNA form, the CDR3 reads TGTGCCAGCAGTCTAGACCCTAGCTCCTACGAGCAGTACTTC.

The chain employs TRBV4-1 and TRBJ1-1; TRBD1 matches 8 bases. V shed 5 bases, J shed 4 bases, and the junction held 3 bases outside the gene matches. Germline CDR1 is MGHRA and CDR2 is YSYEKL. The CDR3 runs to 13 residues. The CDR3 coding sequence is TGCGCCAGCAGCACCGACAGGGGCACTGAAGCTTTCTTT. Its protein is CASSTDRGTEAFF.

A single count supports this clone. The DNA of the CDR3 is TGTGCCAGCAGCCCTTATGGCATGAACACTGAAGCTTTCTTT. It specifies CASSPYGMNTEAFF. The chain recombines TRBV9 with TRBJ1-1; D not resolved. This CDR3 comprises 14 residues. Between the trimmed V and J ends, which lost 4 bases and 0 bases, there was a span of 10 bases. Germline V CDR1 and CDR2: SGDLS, YYNGEE.